These 17 T cell receptor beta chains originate from one sample sequenced in a study of blood T cells in healthy people across ages (dated by TCRdb to about 2015). The method behind the library was 5' RACE. The data were produced on an Illumina HiSeq 2500. A second PCR of roughly 7 to 11 cycles was performed with a sample-barcoded 5' primer and a J-beta primer mix. Through fastp at Q25 and MiXCR, TCRdb rebuilt clones from the public reads, retaining in-frame beta chains. Entries that share a CDR3 protein sequence are merged under the most common genes and DNA. The sample table contains 750,000 to 850,000 distinct CDR3 sequences; only one count was recorded for approximately 25% of them. 3% to 4.5% of the sample is held by the ten biggest clonotypes. The sample also formed part of further work on T cells of mothers and their children.

Material for sequencing was blood. These TCRs come from a boy between 10 and 17 years old in good health.

The chain uses TRBV20-1 and TRBJ2-1; perhaps TRBD2 as D (7 bases). The end of the DNA aligns better with TRBJ2-5, so the J call may be wrong. The germline gives CDR1 DFQATT, CDR2 SNEGSKA (reference sequence). The CDR3 sequence is 14 residues long. Written as DNA, the CDR3 is TGCAGTGCCGTTTTGAGGGGGGGCCGGGAGACCCAGTACTTC. Encoded protein: CSAVLRGGRETQYF.

This clonotype was picked up a small number of times. The gene calls are TRBV28 and TRBJ1-5, with TRBD1 matching over 9 bases. V dropped 6 bases and J dropped 4; count of bases not matched to a gene: 10. The V gene's germline CDR1 is MDHEN and CDR2 SYDVKM. This CDR3 is built from 16 residues. The CDR3 is CASSPNRGRVNQPQHF. In DNA form, the CDR3 reads TGTGCCAGCAGCCCGAACAGGGGGCGTGTGAATCAGCCCCAGCATTTT.

The J gene is TRBJ1-5, the V gene TRBV29-1, with 12 nucleotides matching TRBD1. The CDR3 spans 15 residues. The J segment lost 7 bases and the V segment lost 4 bases, leaving 8 bases of the junction unmatched. Looked up from germline, CDR1 is SQVTM and CDR2 is ANQGSEA. The CDR3 loop is CSVAGGTGGLQPQHF. The CDR3 DNA reads as TGCAGCGTTGCTGGAGGGACAGGGGGCCTCCAGCCCCAGCATTTT.

This clonotype was detected ten times or more. The chain joins TRBV20-1 to TRBJ1-4; D remains ambiguous. The germline V gene encodes CDR1 DFQATT and CDR2 SNEGSKA (reference sequence). The V and J ends lost 5 bases and 4 bases respectively, with 17 bases between them. The CDR3 is 15 residues long. The CDR3 region is CSAPPFGGFNEKLFF. CDR3 DNA sequence: TGCAGTGCTCCCCCCTTCGGAGGATTTAATGAAAAACTGTTTTTT.

J is TRBJ2-2 and V is TRBV4-1, with unresolved D. CDR1 and CDR2 from the germline V gene are MGHRA and YSYEKL. CDR3 length: 15 amino acids. With 0 bases removed from V and 5 bases from J, the gap between germline ends came to 10 bases. CDR3 sequence: CASSQEVARTGELFF. The CDR3 DNA is TGCGCCAGCAGCCAAGAAGTTGCCAGGACCGGGGAGCTGTTTTTT.

The chain uses TRBV15 and TRBJ2-1, with 14 bases lining up with TRBD2. V gave up 2 bases and J gave up 7 bases; unmatched junction bases: 7. The germline gives CDR1 LNHNV, CDR2 YYDKDF (reference sequence). The CDR3 loop spans 17 amino acids. The CDR3 DNA sequence: TGTGCCACCAGCAGACCGACTAGCGGGGGGGCCGTAAATGAGCAGTTCTTC. Amino acid sequence: CATSRPTSGGAVNEQFF.

The chain uses TRBV20-1 and TRBJ2-1; D remains unclear. Germline loops: CDR1 DFQATT, CDR2 SNEGSKA (reference sequence). There are 15 residues in the CDR3. Trimming took 1 base from V and 3 from J, leaving 13 bases between them. In nucleotides, the CDR3 is TGCAGTGCTAGAGCGGTTGAGTATCTCTACAATGAGCAGTTCTTC. This gives the protein CSARAVEYLYNEQFF.

The chain recombines TRBV29-1 with TRBJ2-1; the match to TRBD1 covers 7 bases. Germline loops: CDR1 SQVTM, CDR2 ANQGSEA. This CDR3 comprises 12 residues. J gave up 7 bases and V 7 bases, and 7 bases lay outside the gene matches. Here the CDR3 reads CSADREGNEQFF. CDR3 bases: TGCAGCGCAGACAGGGAAGGTAATGAGCAGTTCTTC.

In this sample, this clonotype turned up a few times. This chain connects TRBV2 to TRBJ2-7; D gene uncertain. From germline, CDR1 is SNHLY and CDR2 FYNNEI. The CDR3 covers 12 residues. Trimming removed 2 bases at V and 4 bases at J, with 6 bases between. The CDR3 region has the DNA TGTGCCAGCAGTGAACTCCCGTACGAGCAGTACTTC. This codes for CASSELPYEQYF.

V gene TRBV29-1 combines with J gene TRBJ2-5, with 9 bases identical to TRBD1. The DNA end is a closer match to TRBJ2-7, so the J assignment may be wrong. The CDR3 is 13 residues long. CDR1 and CDR2 (germline): SQVTM, ANQGSEA. The chain's CDR3 is CSVTGTGTYEQYF. The CDR3 nucleotides are TGCAGCGTCACCGGGACAGGGACATACGAGCAGTACTTC.

V usage is TRBV4-3 and J usage is TRBJ1-6; TRBD1 is a possible D gene (5 bases). The germline gives CDR1 LGHNA, CDR2 YSLEER. The length of the CDR3 is 15 residues. Trimming left V 3 bases short and J 9 bases short, with 15 bases between. CDR3 amino acids: CASSQGLRDVSPLHF. The CDR3 nucleotides are TGCGCCAGCAGCCAGGGACTAAGGGACGTTTCACCCCTCCACTTT.

The sample holds a few counts of this clonotype. The chain uses TRBV6-2 or TRBV6-3 and TRBJ1-5; possible D gene TRBD1, 6 bases. CDR3 length equals 15 residues. The ends were cut back, 2 bases at V and 7 bases at J, with 15 bases in the middle. Germline V gene lookup returns CDR1 MNHEY and CDR2 SVGEGT. The CDR3: CASSYMDVGGQPQHF. CDR3 coding DNA: TGTGCCAGCAGTTACATGGACGTGGGGGGCCAGCCCCAGCATTTT.

This clonotype came up a few times. The genes are TRBV9 and TRBJ2-3; TRBD2 matches 8 bases. J gave up 4 bases and V 0 bases, and 4 bases lay outside the gene matches. Germline V gene data show CDR1 as SGDLS and CDR2 as YYNGEE. The CDR3 totals 15 residues. CDR3 loop: CASSVEGGGSDTQYF. CDR3 sequence (DNA): TGTGCCAGCAGCGTAGAAGGCGGGGGGTCAGATACGCAGTATTTT.

This clonotype was counted between two and nine times. This chain uses TRBV25-1 with TRBJ2-5; D is uncertain. From germline, CDR1 is MGHDK and CDR2 SYGVNS. Trimming took off 8 bases at V and 1 base at J, with 8 bases between the two ends. The CDR3 is 12 residues long. Here the CDR3 DNA reads TGTGCCAGCGGCGACTTCCAAGAGACCCAGTACTTC. This translates into CASGDFQETQYF.

This clonotype appeared a few times. This chain joins TRBV28 and TRBJ2-5; 9 bases agree with TRBD2. The closer fit of TRBJ2-1 to the DNA end suggests the J call may be wrong. Germline CDR1 reads MDHEN; CDR2 reads SYDVKM. The CDR3 is 17 residues long. The CDR3 sequence is CASSLPLGSGGRNEQFF. The DNA of the CDR3 is TGTGCCAGCAGTCTCCCCTTGGGCAGCGGGGGGCGTAATGAGCAGTTCTTC.

This clonotype was observed a few times. This chain's CDR3 is CASSRGSADYGYTF. CDR3 nucleotides: TGTGCCAGCAGCCGCGGCTCGGCAGATTATGGCTACACCTTC. The rearrangement uses TRBV7-2 and TRBJ1-2, with D uncertain. CDR3 length: 14 amino acids. V was pared by 5 bases and J by 5 bases, with 15 bases between. The germline gives CDR1 SGHTA, CDR2 FQGNSA.

This clonotype has only a few counts. The CDR3 is CASSPRGVGSYEQYF. The CDR3 DNA reads as TGTGCCAGCAGCCCGAGGGGTGTCGGGTCCTACGAGCAGTACTTC. The J gene is TRBJ2-7, the V gene TRBV11-2, with D perhaps being TRBD1 or TRBD2 (5 bases each). The V end was cut by 5 bases, the J end by 1 base, with 15 bases between. From germline, CDR1 is SGHAT and CDR2 FQNNGV. The CDR3 is made up of 15 amino acids.